The 14 T cell receptor beta chains below all came from one sample that was sequenced in a study of blood T cell repertoires in COVID-19 (TCRdb year 2020). The method behind the library was the immunoSEQ multiplex PCR assay. In its TCRdb copy, this immuneACCESS table keeps in-frame sequences only and misses some clones. Where compared with another copy, unresolved V genes explain less than half of these, and the others have no known cause. Present in this sample are 120,000 to 150,000 clones, around 90% of which were seen just once. More than 0.8% of the sample rests with the top ten. The source material was peripheral blood. The receptors come from a woman aged 45-65 years with acute or convalescent COVID-19.

The chain uses TRBV7-9 and TRBJ1-6; tentatively, D is TRBD1 (5 bases). Germline loops: CDR1 SEHNR, CDR2 FQNEAQ (reference sequence). The CDR3 contains 17 residues. The V gene lost 2 bases and the J gene lost 1 base, with 12 bases spanning the gap. The CDR3 nucleotides are TGTGCCAGCAGCTTATATTCGGGGGGTTCCTATAATTCACCCCTCCACTTT. Its translation: CASSLYSGGSYNSPLHF.

The CDR3 here is CASSGSYEQYF. In DNA form, the CDR3 reads TGTGCCAGTAGCGGGAGCTACGAGCAGTACTTC. The chain has TRBV2 and TRBJ2-7; 9 bases line up with TRBD2. This CDR3 has 11 amino acids. Germline V gene sequence: CDR1 SNHLY, CDR2 FYNNEI. J lost 3 bases, V lost 9 bases, and 0 bases had no gene match.

The rearrangement uses TRBV28 and TRBJ1-2; tentative D call: TRBD1 (6 bases). The CDR3 is 15 amino acids. The germline CDR1 and CDR2 sequences are MDHEN and SYDVKM. The germline V and J ends were trimmed by 1 base and 7 bases, with 16 bases remaining between them. CDR3 amino acids: CASSLFSTGSGGYTF. The CDR3 DNA reads TGTGCCAGCAGTTTATTCAGTACAGGGAGCGGTGGCTACACCTTC.

This sequence joins TRBV4-1 and TRBJ1-2, with D maybe TRBD1 (6 bases). V lost 3 bases and J lost 3, with 17 bases in between. Per germline, CDR1 MGHRA and CDR2 YSYEKL. CDR3 size: 16 residues. The CDR3 bases are TGCGCCAGCAGCCACAACCCCAGGGGAAGAGACTATGGCTACACCTTC. Amino acids: CASSHNPRGRDYGYTF.

The V gene is TRBV2, the J gene TRBJ2-3, with a possible D match to TRBD1 (6 bases). The CDR3 sequence is 13 residues long. Trimming stripped 1 base from V and 4 bases from J, with 6 bases between. Looked up from germline, CDR1 is SNHLY and CDR2 is FYNNEI. CDR3: CASSEGTADTQYF. The CDR3 DNA reads as TGTGCCAGCAGTGAAGGGACAGCAGATACGCAGTATTTT.

The chain recombines TRBV19 with TRBJ2-3; 13 bases are shared with TRBD2. The CDR3 is 16 residues long. The V gene end was trimmed by 7 bases and the J gene end by 2 bases; junction bases not matched to a gene: 6. Germline V lookup: CDR1 LNHDA, CDR2 SQIVND (reference sequence). CDR3 sequence reads: CASKPGLAGHTDTQYF. CDR3 DNA: TGTGCCAGTAAACCGGGACTAGCGGGGCACACAGATACGCAGTATTTT. The variable domain in full, with the rest retrieved from reference TRBV19 and TRBJ2-3, is DGGITQSPKYLFRKEGQNVTLSCEQNLNHDAMYWYRQDPGQGLRLIYYSQIVNDFQKGDIAEGYSVSREKKESFPLTVTSAQKNPTAFYLCASKPGLAGHTDTQYFGPGTRLTVL.

The rearrangement uses TRBV7-8 and TRBJ1-2; 9 nucleotides align to TRBD1. Germline V gene data show CDR1 as SGHVS and CDR2 as FQNEAQ. This CDR3 is built from 18 residues. The V gene end was trimmed by 1 base and the J gene end by 1 base; junction bases not matched to a gene: 10. CDR3: CASSLGSLRDRVNYGYTF. CDR3 nucleotide sequence: TGTGCCAGCAGCTTAGGCTCTCTAAGGGACAGGGTTAACTATGGCTACACCTTC. The full variable domain, with the rest looked up from reference TRBV7-8 and TRBJ1-2, is GAGVSQSPRYKVAKRGQDVALRCDPISGHVSLFWYQQALGQGPEFLTYFQNEAQLDKSGLPSDRFFAERPEGSVSTLKIQRTQQEDSAVYLCASSLGSLRDRVNYGYTFGSGTRLTVV.

Concerning this clone itself: The sample contains more than one DNA sequence encoding this CDR3. This sequence joins TRBV5-1 and TRBJ2-7; D possibly corresponds to TRBD1 (5 bases). V dropped 0 bases and J dropped 0 bases, with 10 bases sitting between them. The CDR3 has 15 residues. CDR1 SGHRS and CDR2 YFSETQ come from the germline V gene. For the CDR3, the DNA is TGCGCCAGCAGCTTGGAGACAGCCCTCTCCTACGAGCAGTACTTC. Translation: CASSLETALSYEQYF. Looking up the rest from reference TRBV5-1 and TRBJ2-7 gives the full variable domain: KAGVTQTPRYLIKTRGQQVTLSCSPISGHRSVSWYQQTPGQGLQFLFEYFSETQRNKGNFPGRFSGRQFSNSRSEMNVSTLELGDSALYLCASSLETALSYEQYFGPGTRLTVT.

J is TRBJ2-3 and V is TRBV20-1, with 9 bases lining up with TRBD2. Germline CDR1 is DFQATT and CDR2 is SNEGSKA (reference sequence). J was trimmed by 5 bases and V by 3 bases; bases with no gene match: 3. This CDR3 region has 13 residues. The CDR3 reads CSASSGRGDTQYF. CDR3 nucleotide sequence: TGCAGTGCTAGTAGCGGGAGAGGAGATACGCAGTATTTT.

The V and J genes are TRBV7-9 and TRBJ2-7; 9 positions match TRBD1. Germline V gene lookup returns CDR1 SEHNR and CDR2 FQNEAQ (reference sequence). V shed 2 bases and J 5 bases; nucleotides not matched to a gene: 7. The CDR3 covers 15 residues. As DNA, the CDR3 is TGTGCCAGCAGCTTAACCCGGGACAGGGCCCACGAGCAGTACTTC. Encoded protein: CASSLTRDRAHEQYF.

V usage is TRBV5-1 and J usage is TRBJ1-3, with 8 bases that match TRBD1. CDR1 SGHRS and CDR2 YFSETQ come from the germline V gene. The CDR3 is made up of 16 amino acids. Losses at the gene ends were 4 bases for V and 0 bases for J; bases not matched to a gene: 6. The CDR3 nucleotides read TGCGCCAGCAGCGTCTCAGGGGGCCGCTCTGGAAACACCATATATTTT. This gives the protein CASSVSGGRSGNTIYF.

This sequence joins TRBV30 and TRBJ2-2; 10 bases match TRBD2. This CDR3 is 16 amino acids long. Looked up from germline, CDR1 is GTSNPN and CDR2 is SVGIG (reference sequence). Trimming cost V 4 bases and J 3 bases; bases outside gene matches: 8. The CDR3 loop reads CAWTKRGGRDTGELFF. The CDR3 DNA reads TGTGCCTGGACTAAGCGGGGGGGCCGAGACACCGGGGAGCTGTTTTTT.

The gene calls are TRBV6-5 and TRBJ1-2; D gene ambiguous. The CDR3 has 13 residues. V dropped 2 bases and J dropped 6 bases, with 10 bases sitting between them. Germline lookup yields CDR1 MNHEY and CDR2 SVGAGI. CDR3 in DNA: TGTGCCAGCAGTTACGGGCCCATGAATGGCTACACCTTC. The encoded protein is CASSYGPMNGYTF.

V usage is TRBV6-5 and J usage is TRBJ2-7; weak D call: TRBD2 (5 bases). The CDR3 has 14 amino acids. Germline values: CDR1 MNHEY, CDR2 SVGAGI. Trimming left V 8 bases short and J 3 bases short, with 17 bases between. CDR3 in amino acids: CASRLRDYFYEQYF. The CDR3 DNA is TGTGCCAGCCGACTCCGGGATTACTTCTACGAGCAGTACTTC.